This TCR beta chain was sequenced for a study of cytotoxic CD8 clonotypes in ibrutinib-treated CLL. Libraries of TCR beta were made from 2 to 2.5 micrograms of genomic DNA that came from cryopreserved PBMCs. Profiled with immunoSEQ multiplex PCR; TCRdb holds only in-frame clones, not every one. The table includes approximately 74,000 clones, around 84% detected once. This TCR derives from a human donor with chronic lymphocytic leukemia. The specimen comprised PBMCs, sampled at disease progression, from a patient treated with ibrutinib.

CDR3 sequence reads: CASSLTAGERADTQYF. CDR3 bases: TGTGCCAGCAGCTTAACCGCGGGAGAGAGGGCAGATACGCAGTATTTT. The chain joins TRBV7-3 to TRBJ2-3; 7 bases are shared with TRBD2. Germline assignment: CDR1 SGHTA and CDR2 FQGTGA. V trimming: 0 bases; J trimming: 4 bases; junction bases outside the gene matches: 7. CDR3 length: 16 residues.